This TCR beta chain comes out of a study of human T cells and chemical hapten exposure. Looking at the study overall: Weekly administration of diphenylcyclopropenone to the scalp of patients continued throughout the approximately 26-week study.

One entry per CDR3 protein results from TCRdb running MiXCR on the RACE reads. Of 80,000 to 100,000 distinct CDR3 sequences listed, 10% to 13% are singletons. The CDR3 has 15 amino acids. Per germline, CDR1 DFQATT and CDR2 SNEGSKA (reference sequence). V was pared by 1 base and J by 4 bases, with 7 bases of the junction left unmatched. This clonotype was detected ten times or more. Time point indicated: pre-sensitization, week 0. Regarding treatment: therapeutic diphenylcyclopropenone sensitization with weekly scalp DPC. The chain couples TRBV20-1 to TRBJ1-2, with 9 bases fitting TRBD1. The clonotype comes from a woman in her sixties with alopecia areata. Some clones in this sample may be carry-over from other donors' samples. The sequences come from whole blood, collected in connection with sensitization to the hapten diphenylcyclopropenone (DPC). CDR3 in amino acids: CSARAYGQGSYGYTF. CDR3 sequence (DNA): TGCAGTGCTAGAGCCTACGGACAGGGGTCCTATGGCTACACCTTC.